The source of this T cell receptor (beta chain) is a study of CD8 T cells in Susac syndrome. The V end was cut by 5 bases, the J end by 3 bases, with 8 bases between. The CDR3 consists of 13 residues. Random hexamers primed reverse transcription of about 0.5 to 1 ug RNA. Across 54 Vbeta and 13 Jbeta, immunoSEQ multiplex PCR amplified TCR beta CDR3. TCRdb redid the calling of the immunoSEQ multiplex PCR reads with MiXCR, one entry per CDR3 protein. The sample includes tens of thousands of distinct CDR3 sequences, 96% of them seen just once. High-throughput TCR beta sequencing covered peripheral CD8+ and CD4+ T cells. The multiple sclerosis control group consisted of treatment-naive patients whose relapsing-remitting disease, which was either stable or active, fulfilled revised McDonald criteria. Negative magnetic isolation gave CD8+ and CD4+ cells; FACS enriched CD8+ TEMRA.

This sequence joins TRBV12-3 or TRBV12-4 and TRBJ1-5, with D tentatively TRBD1 (5 bases). Sequencing was carried out using CD4+ T cells from PBMCs. The origin of this receptor is a human donor with multiple sclerosis. The CDR3 coding sequence is TGTGCCAGCAGTACCAGGGTCAATCAGCCCCAGCATTTT. Its protein product is CASSTRVNQPQHF.